The present T cell receptor beta chain was sequenced within a study of molecular identifiers for immune sequencing clone quantification. In regard to this clonotype: Its antigen is undetermined. A much larger clone differs by one base, so this may be a read error.

Listed TCR primers and previously described methods were used for bulk TCR libraries. One entry per CDR3 protein, called by TCRdb with MiXCR from the PCR reads. Of about 40,000 distinct CDR3 sequences listed, about 19% are singletons. Study-wide findings and caveats: Jurkat TCR RNA from one cell was spiked into some 1 million naive cells, and it was reportedly detectable there. Whereas naive cells kept under 1% of molecules in clones above 20 RNA copies, such clones held over 99% in effectors.

The CDR3 is made up of 15 amino acids. Germline CDR1 is MNHEY and CDR2 is SMNVEV (reference sequence). When naive CD8 T cells were sorted, they were gated as CD8+CD4-CCR7+CD45RA+. V is TRBV27 and J is TRBJ2-3; tentatively, D is TRBD1 or TRBD2 (6 bases each). Sequencing was performed on naive CD8+ T cells from blood, with Jurkat cell RNA spiked in. The subset denotes: FACS-sorted CD8+CD4-CCR7+CD45RA+ naive T cells. The TCR sequence derives from a human donor in good health. Some libraries in this study had Jurkat cell RNA spiked in. DNA for the CDR3: TGTGCCAGCAGTTTATTAGGGGGGTTCACAGGTACGCAGTATTTT. Its translation is CASSLLGGFTGTQYF.